These 2 T cell receptor beta chains originate from one sample sequenced in a study of blood T cell repertoires in COVID-19. Sequencing used immunoSEQ multiplex PCR; TCRdb keeps in-frame clones, though not all of them. The sample yields tens of thousands of clones, roughly 86% seen once. The sequenced sample was peripheral blood. The receptors here all came from a man between 50 and 59 years old with active COVID-19.

The chain has TRBV4-3 and TRBJ1-3, with D tentatively TRBD1 (5 bases). CDR1 is LGHNA, CDR2 YSLEER, per germline. This CDR3 region has 15 residues. V was cut by 3 bases and J by 2 bases, with 11 bases left in between. The CDR3 sequence is CASSQQGGPGNTIYF. CDR3 nucleotides: TGCGCCAGCAGCCAGCAGGGTGGGCCTGGAAACACCATATATTTT.

The V gene is TRBV21-1, the J gene TRBJ2-1; the listed D gene, TRBD2, was not tested against the DNA. TRBV21-1 is shown as a pseudogene. The CDR3 length is 12 residues. The CDR3 DNA follows: TGTGCCAGCAGCTCCTTCTACAATGAGCAGTTCTTC. This translates into CASSSFYNEQFF.